The rows below give T cell receptor beta chains drawn from one sample of a study of blood T cells in healthy people across ages. TCRdb ran MiXCR on the 5' RACE reads and lists one entry per CDR3 protein. This table has hundreds of thousands of distinct CDR3 sequences, approximately 25% appearing once. These same records also appear under a second study, on T cells of mothers and their children.

Source material: blood. Source of these receptors: a boy younger than 18 in good health. Both conserved end residues are part of each CDR3. A D gene is named only where the DNA matches it firmly. Rows give clone size only sometimes, using once, few, many, or a class for an expanded clone.

cdr3_aa,cdr3_nt,clone_size,v_call,d_call,j_call
CSAIRLGTALYSNQPQHF,TGCAGTGCCATAAGGCTCGGGACAGCGTTATATAGCAATCAGCCCCAGCATTTT,-,TRBV20-1,TRBD1,TRBJ1-5
CASSPQTGASYEQYF,TGCGCCAGCAGCCCACAGACAGGGGCCTCCTACGAGCAGTACTTC,-,TRBV4-1,TRBD1,TRBJ2-7
CASSSGPEGGDTQYF,TGTGCCAGCAGCTCAGGACCGGAGGGGGGAGATACGCAGTATTTT,-,TRBV9,-,TRBJ2-3
CASSADRANYGYTF,TGTGCCAGCAGCGCGGACAGAGCGAACTATGGCTACACCTTC,-,TRBV7-9,-,TRBJ1-2
CASSLPRRSSYNEQFF,TGTGCCAGCAGTCTCCCCCGGCGTAGCTCCTACAATGAGCAGTTCTTC,many,TRBV12-3/TRBV12-4,-,TRBJ2-1
CASSFWGQGYNEQFF,TGTGCCAGCAGCTTTTGGGGTCAGGGGTACAATGAGCAGTTCTTC,-,TRBV7-2,-,TRBJ2-1
CVSSLGLAGTSSTDTQYF,TGTGTCAGCAGCTTAGGACTAGCGGGAACCTCTAGCACAGATACGCAGTATTTT,-,TRBV7-9,TRBD2,TRBJ2-3
CASSEPFAGWETQYF,TGTGCCAGCAGTGAACCTTTTGCGGGATGGGAGACCCAGTACTTC,-,TRBV2,-,TRBJ2-5
CSVEVKGAGTGELFF,TGCAGCGTCGAAGTGAAGGGGGCGGGGACCGGGGAGCTGTTTTTT,few,TRBV29-1,-,TRBJ2-2
CASSLAYFGRYNEQFF,TGTGCCAGCAGCTTAGCTTATTTTGGACGATACAATGAGCAGTTCTTC,-,TRBV7-9,-,TRBJ2-1
CATSVADTQYF,TGTGCCACCAGTGTCGCAGATACGCAGTATTTT,few,TRBV24-1,-,TRBJ2-3
CASRDLNEETQYF,TGTGCCAGCAGGGACTTGAACGAAGAGACCCAGTACTTC,few,TRBV12-3/TRBV12-4,-,TRBJ2-5
CSAPGLGQHSYNEQFF,TGCAGTGCCCCTGGGCTGGGACAACACTCCTACAATGAGCAGTTCTTC,few,TRBV20-1,-,TRBJ2-1
CASSDSTGGSPLHF,TGTGCCAGCAGTGACTCGACAGGGGGCTCACCCCTCCACTTT,many,TRBV6-4,TRBD1,TRBJ1-6
CATSRDKVVFEKLFF,TGTGCCACCAGCAGAGATAAGGTGGTTTTTGAAAAACTGTTTTTT,-,TRBV15,-,TRBJ1-4
CSARDGAGGDEQYF,TGCAGTGCTAGAGACGGCGCGGGGGGAGACGAGCAGTACTTC,many,TRBV20-1,TRBD2,TRBJ2-7
CASGLVLAGGPLDNEQFF,TGTGCTAGTGGTTTGGTACTAGCGGGGGGGCCGCTCGACAATGAGCAGTTCTTC,-,TRBV12-5,TRBD2,TRBJ2-1
CASSQAASGSGYTQYF,TGTGCCAGCAGCCAAGCGGCTAGCGGGAGCGGGTATACGCAGTATTTT,-,TRBV3-1,TRBD2,TRBJ2-3
CASSPRTTSGRQRSTQYF,TGTGCCAGCAGCCCTAGAACGACTAGCGGGAGGCAGCGATCCACGCAGTATTTT,-,TRBV27,TRBD2,TRBJ2-3
CASETTSLGGDNEQFF,TGTGCCAGCGAAACGACCTCACTGGGGGGGGACAATGAGCAGTTCTTC,few,TRBV7-9,TRBD2,TRBJ2-1
CASSGQTSGRVRSYNEQFF,TGTGCCAGCAGCGGTCAGACTAGCGGGAGGGTCCGTTCCTACAATGAGCAGTTCTTC,-,TRBV27,TRBD2,TRBJ2-1
CARGLTSTDTQYF,TGTGCCAGAGGACTGACTAGCACAGATACGCAGTATTTT,few,TRBV30,-,TRBJ2-3
CASSLDRAATGFF,TGTGCCAGCAGCTTAGATAGGGCCGCTACGGGGTTCTTC,few,TRBV11-2,-,TRBJ2-5
CASSEVESGANVLTF,TGTGCCAGCAGTGAAGTGGAGTCTGGGGCCAACGTCCTGACTTTC,-,TRBV2,-,TRBJ2-6
CASSPLAGDEQYF,TGTGCCAGCAGCCCCCTAGCGGGAGACGAGCAGTACTTC,-,TRBV3-1,TRBD2,TRBJ2-7
CVTEDRGRDTQYF,TGTGTAACGGAGGACAGGGGGCGAGATACGCAGTATTTT,-,TRBV18,TRBD1,TRBJ2-3
CASSLTGAGTGEQFF,TGTGCCAGCAGCTTAACAGGGGCAGGCACCGGGGAGCAGTTTTTT,-,TRBV7-9,TRBD1,TRBJ2-2
CASSQDPAGHRNTGELFF,TGTGCCAGCAGCCAAGATCCCGCGGGACATAGGAACACCGGGGAGCTGTTTTTT,-,TRBV14,-,TRBJ2-2
CASSPSDEAYEQYF,TGTGCCAGCAGCCCCTCAGACGAGGCCTACGAGCAGTACTTC,few,TRBV4-2,-,TRBJ2-7
CASSYGGTGANVLTF,TGTGCCAGCAGTTACGGGGGGACTGGGGCCAACGTCCTGACTTTC,many,TRBV13,TRBD2,TRBJ2-6
CASSEGGVKAFF,TGTGCCAGCAGTGAAGGCGGGGTTAAAGCTTTCTTT,-,TRBV2,-,TRBJ1-1
CASSQNYPSYNEQFF,TGCGCCAGCAGCCAAAACTACCCATCCTACAATGAGCAGTTCTTC,-,TRBV4-1,-,TRBJ2-1
CASSPGQTQYF,TGTGCCAGCAGCCCGGGACAGACCCAGTACTTC,few,TRBV3-1,-,TRBJ2-5
CASSLWRGQATNEKLFF,TGTGCCAGCAGTTTATGGCGAGGACAGGCAACTAATGAAAAACTGTTTTTT,-,TRBV28,TRBD1,TRBJ1-4
CATSDPPAGNEQFF,TGTGCCACCAGTGATCCACCTGCAGGAAATGAGCAGTTCTTC,-,TRBV24-1,-,TRBJ2-1
CASSQDAGGAYNEQFF,TGTGCCAGCAGCCAAGATGCGGGAGGCGCCTACAATGAGCAGTTCTTC,few,TRBV4-2,TRBD2,TRBJ2-1
CASSLDSGRRSYNEQFF,TGTGCCAGCAGCTTAGATTCCGGCAGGCGCTCCTACAATGAGCAGTTCTTC,-,TRBV7-2,-,TRBJ2-1
CASHGLGGPNTEAFF,TGTGCCAGTCACGGGTTGGGAGGGCCCAACACTGAAGCTTTCTTT,-,TRBV6-1,-,TRBJ1-1
CASSPSGTENNEQFF,TGTGCCAGCAGTCCATCCGGGACGGAGAACAATGAGCAGTTCTTC,many,TRBV12-3/TRBV12-4,-,TRBJ2-1
CASSIQGESSYNEQFF,TGTGCCAGTTCGATACAGGGGGAAAGCTCCTACAATGAGCAGTTCTTC,few,TRBV19,TRBD1,TRBJ2-1
CASSVETGRTDTQYF,TGTGCCAGCAGCGTAGAAACGGGGAGGACAGATACGCAGTATTTT,few,TRBV9,-,TRBJ2-3
CASSLLWTSVPLEQYF,TGTGCCAGCAGTCTCCTGTGGACTAGCGTCCCACTCGAGCAGTACTTC,-,TRBV28,TRBD2,TRBJ2-7